This is a list of T cell receptor beta chains from one sample in a study of T cell responses to AZD1222 COVID-19 vaccine. Assay used: immunoSEQ multiplex PCR; TCRdb lists only in-frame clones, some missing. The sample has approximately 150,000 clones; 75% to 90% are singletons. The sequencing used peripheral blood, collected on day 0 of AZD1222 vaccination. These receptors were taken from an adult in good health. Both conserved end residues are part of each CDR3. The D gene is left open where the match is weak. Part of the rows lack a size; the others show once, few, many or a class for expanded clones.

TRBJ1-2,.,.,TRBV19,CASSIPGRSGYGYTF,TGTGCCAGTAGTATCCCAGGACGGTCGGGCTATGGCTACACCTTC
TRBJ2-1,.,TRBD2,TRBV28,CASSLSGLDDNEQFF,TGTGCCAGCAGTTTATCGGGACTAGATGACAATGAGCAGTTCTTC
TRBJ1-2,.,.,TRBV9,CASSAPAPGYTF,TGTGCCAGCAGCGCCCCCGCGCCTGGCTACACCTTC
TRBJ2-1,once,.,TRBV18,CASSARGNEQFF,TGTGCCAGCTCAGCTAGGGGCAATGAGCAGTTCTTC
TRBJ1-4,.,TRBD1,TRBV6-6,CASSMTGEKLFF,TGTGCCAGCAGTATGACAGGGGAAAAACTGTTTTTT
TRBJ1-5,.,.,TRBV20-1,CSASVSYSNQPQHF,TGCAGTGCTAGTGTCTCATATAGCAATCAGCCCCAGCATTTT
TRBJ2-7,once,.,TRBV2,CASRGGGVGQYF,TGTGCCAGCAGGGGGGGCGGTGTGGGGCAGTACTTC
TRBJ2-2,.,.,TRBV25-1,CASSELQVAGLTGELFF,TGTGCCAGCAGTGAATTGCAGGTGGCGGGGCTAACCGGGGAGCTGTTTTTT
TRBJ2-3,.,TRBD2,TRBV28,CASSPPSGLTDTQYF,TGTGCCAGCAGTCCCCCTAGCGGACTAACAGATACGCAGTATTTT
TRBJ2-2,.,TRBD1,TRBV4-1,CASSQAGTGNTGELFF,TGCGCCAGCAGCCAAGCCGGGACAGGGAACACCGGGGAGCTGTTTTTT
TRBJ2-4,.,TRBD1,TRBV24-1,CATSERTGSAKNIQYF,TGTGCCACCAGTGAGAGGACAGGCAGTGCCAAAAACATTCAGTACTTC
TRBJ1-2,few,TRBD1,TRBV29-1,CSVEPRQGASGYTF,TGCAGCGTTGAACCCCGACAGGGGGCTTCCGGCTACACCTTC
TRBJ2-7,.,.,TRBV7-9,CASSVLDYEQYF,TGTGCCAGCAGCGTTCTAGACTACGAGCAGTACTTC
TRBJ2-5,.,TRBD1,TRBV11-1,CASSLNRGPQETQYF,TGTGCCAGCAGCTTAAACAGGGGCCCGCAAGAGACCCAGTACTTC
TRBJ1-1,.,.,TRBV28,CASSPMGNTEAFF,TGTGCCAGCAGTCCCATGGGGAACACTGAAGCTTTCTTT
TRBJ2-5,once,TRBD1,TRBV7-2,CASSSGQGRETQYF,TGTGCCAGCTCCTCGGGACAGGGGAGAGAGACCCAGTACTTC
TRBJ1-2,.,.,TRBV27,CASSINGFGGGYTF,TGTGCCAGCAGTATTAATGGGTTTGGGGGTGGCTACACCTTC
TRBJ2-5,.,TRBD2,TRBV7-2,CASSLASSGGPETQYF,TGTGCCAGCAGCTTAGCCTCTAGCGGGGGTCCGGAGACCCAGTACTTC
TRBJ2-5,.,TRBD2,TRBV4-1,CASSQVGGETQYF,TGCGCCAGCAGCCAAGTGGGAGGGGAGACCCAGTACTTC
TRBJ2-1,.,TRBD2,TRBV7-9,CASSPRTSGSYNEQFF,TGTGCCAGCAGCCCTCGGACTAGCGGCTCCTACAATGAGCAGTTCTTC
TRBJ2-3,.,.,TRBV24-1,CATSAPGEDTQYF,TGTGCCACCAGTGCCCCAGGGGAGGATACGCAGTATTTT
TRBJ1-1,.,TRBD1,TRBV7-8,CASSSLWGQGLYGAFF,TGTGCCAGCAGCTCTCTTTGGGGACAGGGTTTATATGGAGCTTTCTTT
TRBJ2-5,.,.,TRBV15,CATSRDLGGRETQYF,TGTGCCACCAGCAGAGATCTCGGGGGGCGAGAGACCCAGTACTTC
TRBJ1-4,.,TRBD1,TRBV20-1,CSARDNWTGGF,TGCAGTGCTAGAGATAACTGGACAGGCGGATTT
TRBJ1-2,once,TRBD1,TRBV5-3,CARSLKQGARDYGYTF,TGTGCCAGAAGCTTAAAACAGGGGGCGCGGGACTATGGCTACACCTTC
TRBJ2-7,.,.,TRBV18,CASSPTLAESSYEQYF,TGTGCCAGCTCCCCAACCTTAGCGGAGAGCTCCTACGAGCAGTACTTC
TRBJ2-1,.,TRBD2,TRBV18,CASSRDGGARTEQFF,TGTGCCAGCTCAAGGGACGGGGGGGCTCGTACCGAGCAGTTCTTC
TRBJ2-5,few,TRBD1,TRBV6-1,CASSEATGGVKETQYF,TGTGCCAGCAGTGAAGCGACAGGGGGCGTAAAAGAGACCCAGTACTTC